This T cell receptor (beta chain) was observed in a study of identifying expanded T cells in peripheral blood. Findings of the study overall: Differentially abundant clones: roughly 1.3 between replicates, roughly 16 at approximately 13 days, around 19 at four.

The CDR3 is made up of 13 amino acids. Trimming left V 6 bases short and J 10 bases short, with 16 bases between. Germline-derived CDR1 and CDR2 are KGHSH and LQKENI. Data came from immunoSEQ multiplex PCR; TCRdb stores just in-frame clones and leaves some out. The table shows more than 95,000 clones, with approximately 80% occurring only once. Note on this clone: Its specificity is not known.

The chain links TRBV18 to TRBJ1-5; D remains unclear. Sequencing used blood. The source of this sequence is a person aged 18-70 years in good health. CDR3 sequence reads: CASSNPPHVPQHF. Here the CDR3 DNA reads TGTGCCAGCTCCAATCCCCCCCACGTACCCCAGCATTTT.